The entry below describes one TCR beta chain. This entry comes from a study of blood T cell repertoires in COVID-19. The overall study: Sites in the United States, Italy and Spain provided acute and convalescent COVID-19 samples. T cells, B-cell-depleted T cells, or PBMCs provided the cDNA or gDNA that served as material.

Original methodology: Estimates of nucleated cell counts were drawn from the amplification of reference gene primers. The repertoire was sequenced with immunoSEQ multiplex PCR; TCRdb's copy has only in-frame clones and lacks some. The DNA was the basis for D and trimming; V, J and clone size are from that table. The table has tens of thousands of clones, around 86% seen once. The TCR originated in a woman aged 55-70 years with active COVID-19. Sample: peripheral blood.

The CDR3 loop is CASSEPFTREQYF. In nucleotides, the CDR3 is TGTGCCAGCAGCGAGCCTTTTACGAGAGAGCAGTACTTC. The J gene is TRBJ2-7, the V gene TRBV2; no reliable D call. CDR1 SNHLY and CDR2 FYNNEI come from the germline V gene. V lost 6 bases to trimming and J lost 7 bases, with 16 bases between them. The CDR3 consists of 13 residues.